A selection of T cell receptor beta chains follows, all from one sample in a study of T cell repertoires in cytomegalovirus infection. TCRdb ran MiXCR on the reads and lists one entry per CDR3 protein. The sample has hundreds of thousands of distinct CDR3 sequences; approximately 40% are singletons. These receptors' antigens are unknown. Sequencing used cultured PBMCs, obtained from culture after CMV antigen stimulation. These receptors were taken from a human donor in good health (CMV status not recorded). Some clones in this sample may be carry-over from other donors' samples. Each CDR3 is given without its conserved first and last residue. Fields, in order: V gene, CDR3 protein.

>TRBV11-1
ASSPPTRFKGAF
>TRBV7-2
ASSLAATETHQPQH
>TRBV6-1
ASSDRTGSLAKNIQY
>TRBV18
ASSPGQEGDGNQPQH
>TRBV7-9
ASSFGPSNTGELF
>TRBV4-1
ASSQEPALYEQY
>TRBV5-5
ASSLWGDPTDTQY
>TRBV27
ATRGIYEQY
>TRBV5-3
ASSPTGTPGDEQY
>TRBV7-2
ASSLARGFYNEQF
>TRBV7-6
ASSSGGPPYEQY
>TRBV7-2
ASSRTGQVLSELF
>TRBV20-1
SARPGGQTYEQY